Listed below are T cell receptor beta chains from one sample, sequenced in a study of blood T cell repertoires in COVID-19. Repertoires were generated with immunoSEQ multiplex PCR, while TCRdb's copy carries only in-frame clones and drops some. The data contain around 51,000 clones, 65% to 90% of them singletons. Sequencing was performed on peripheral blood. Receptors were obtained from an elderly woman with acute or convalescent COVID-19. The CDR3 runs from the conserved cysteine through the conserved F or W. The D gene is left open where the match is weak. Only some rows state a clone size, as once, few, many or a class for expanded clones.

.,TRBD2,TRBV7-2,TRBJ2-1,TGTGCCAGCAGCCAGCAACTAGCGGGGGGGCCCGACAATGAGCAGTTCTTC,CASSQQLAGGPDNEQFF
.,.,TRBV6-5,TRBJ2-7,TGTGCCAGCGCGACTCTTCGGCTACGGGAGCAGTACTTC,CASATLRLREQYF
.,TRBD1,TRBV12-3/TRBV12-4,TRBJ1-2,TGTGCCAGCAGGAACAGGGGTGTCAATGGCTACACCTTC,CASRNRGVNGYTF
.,.,TRBV25-1,TRBJ1-2,TGTGCCAGCAGTGCTGGGGACACCTATGGCTACACCTTC,CASSAGDTYGYTF
.,TRBD1,TRBV30,TRBJ2-1,TGTGCCTGGAGTCGGGACAGGGGTAAGGGAAATGAGCAGTTCTTC,CAWSRDRGKGNEQFF
.,.,TRBV5-8,TRBJ1-2,TGTGCCAGCAGCCCTCGACACACCGTACCCTTCTATGGCTACACCTTC,CASSPRHTVPFYGYTF
.,TRBD1,TRBV5-1,TRBJ2-7,TGCGCCAGCACTCCGGACAGGAGCTCCTACGAGCAGTACTTC,CASTPDRSSYEQYF
.,.,TRBV20-1,TRBJ2-1,TGCAGTGCTAGTGGTAATCAGGTCTCCTACAATGAGCAGTTCTTC,CSASGNQVSYNEQFF
.,TRBD1,TRBV6-5,TRBJ1-4,TGTGCCAGCAGGCGACAGGGGGCTAATGAAAAACTGTTTTTT,CASRRQGANEKLFF
.,TRBD1,TRBV6-5,TRBJ1-2,TGTGCCAGCAGTCTGGACAGGCATGGCTACACCTTC,CASSLDRHGYTF
once,.,TRBV7-2,TRBJ1-4,TGTGCCAGCAGCTTAGTGCTCGGGGGGCAGGGTGAAAAACTGTTTTTT,CASSLVLGGQGEKLFF
.,.,TRBV7-9,TRBJ1-2,TGTGCCAGCAGCTTATGGGGAGAAGCGGCTAACTATGGCTACACCTTC,CASSLWGEAANYGYTF
medium-sized,TRBD2,TRBV7-2,TRBJ2-5,TGTGCCAGCAGCTTGGGGGGACTAGGGGAGAGGGAGACCCAGTACTTC,CASSLGGLGERETQYF
.,TRBD1,TRBV5-1,TRBJ1-6,TGCGCCAGCAGCCTAGGACAGGGAGGATCACCCCTCCACTTT,CASSLGQGGSPLHF
.,.,TRBV10-3,TRBJ2-2,TGTGCCATGGTTAGTGAGGCCGGGGAGCTGTTTTTT,CAMVSEAGELFF
.,.,TRBV6-1,TRBJ1-5,TGTGCCAGCAGTGAAGCGAGGGATCAGCCCCAGCATTTT,CASSEARDQPQHF
once,.,TRBV5-1,TRBJ1-3,TGCGCCAGCAGCTTGGGGCCAGAGGGTGGAAACACCATATATTTT,CASSLGPEGGNTIYF
once,TRBD2,TRBV27,TRBJ2-3,TGTGCCAGCAGTTTAGGGTTAGCGGGGGGCACAGATACGCAGTATTTT,CASSLGLAGGTDTQYF
once,.,TRBV6-5,TRBJ2-5,TGTGCCAGCAGTCGGGTTGCTACCCTCCAAGAGACCCAGTACTTC,CASSRVATLQETQYF
.,TRBD2,TRBV28,TRBJ2-1,TGTGCCAGCATTCCATACGGACTAGCGGGGATCAATGAGCAGTTCTTC,CASIPYGLAGINEQFF
.,TRBD1,TRBV27,TRBJ1-2,TGTGCCAGCAGTTTTGGGCAGGGGGCGGGGGGCTACACCTTC,CASSFGQGAGGYTF
.,TRBD2,TRBV5-1,TRBJ2-7,TGCGCCAGCAGATCACTGGCGGGGGGTTCCTACGAGCAGTACTTC,CASRSLAGGSYEQYF
.,.,TRBV5-1,TRBJ1-1,TGCGCCAGCAGCTCGAGGGGGTCGTCTATGAACACTGAAGCTTTCTTT,CASSSRGSSMNTEAFF
.,TRBD2,TRBV3-1/TRBV3-2,TRBJ2-3,TGTGCCAGCAGCCACCTGACTAGCGGGCGTTTGGATACGCAGTATTTT,CASSHLTSGRLDTQYF
.,TRBD1,TRBV5-6,TRBJ1-2,TGTGCCAGCAGCTCACCTAAGGGACAGGGGGCCTATGGCTACACCTTC,CASSSPKGQGAYGYTF
once,.,TRBV30,TRBJ1-2,TGTGCCTGGAGTGTCTCGGACAGACACTATGGCTACACCTTC,CAWSVSDRHYGYTF
.,TRBD2,TRBV5-4,TRBJ2-5,TGTGCCAGCAGCTTAATAGCGGGGGAGGAGACCCAGTACTTC,CASSLIAGEETQYF
.,.,TRBV2,TRBJ1-2,TGTGCCAGCAACGGGGGGGCGGGAGGCTACACCTTC,CASNGGAGGYTF
once,.,TRBV11-2,TRBJ1-1,TGTGCCAGCAGCTTAGCCCGACAGGTTGAAGCTTTCTTT,CASSLARQVEAFF
.,TRBD1,TRBV3-1/TRBV3-2,TRBJ2-1,TGTGCCAGCAGCTTCCGGGACAGGGGGTCGAATGAGCAGTTCTTC,CASSFRDRGSNEQFF
.,TRBD1,TRBV5-1,TRBJ1-1,TGCGCCAGCAGCGTACCACAGGGGGCTAGGCCTGAAGCTTTCTTT,CASSVPQGARPEAFF
.,TRBD1,TRBV10-3,TRBJ1-1,TGTGCCATCAGTGACCCCGGGACAGGGCTCGGGGGAGCTTTCTTT,CAISDPGTGLGGAFF
.,TRBD2,TRBV7-2,TRBJ2-1,TGTGCCAGCAGTATAAGCGGGGGGGTTGGTGAGCAGTTCTTC,CASSISGGVGEQFF
.,TRBD1,TRBV29-1,TRBJ1-4,TGCAGCGTTGCCGGGACAGACAATGAAAAACTGTTTTTT,CSVAGTDNEKLFF
.,TRBD1,TRBV6-5,TRBJ1-1,TGTGCCAGCACCAGATCCAGGGGGGACACTGAAGCTTTCTTT,CASTRSRGDTEAFF
.,TRBD1,TRBV12-5,TRBJ1-3,TGTGCTAGTGGTTTGGGGACAGGGTCTGGAAACACCATATATTTT,CASGLGTGSGNTIYF
.,.,TRBV7-3,TRBJ2-1,TGTGCCAGCAGCCGTGGCGGGGCAGGGAGTGACAATGAGCAGTTCTTC,CASSRGGAGSDNEQFF
.,.,TRBV5-1,TRBJ2-5,TGCGCCAGCAGCTTGGATAGGACAGTAGACTCCCAGTACTTC,CASSLDRTVDSQYF
.,.,TRBV7-3,TRBJ1-1,TGTGCCAGCAGCTTGGGTCTAGCGAACACTGAAGCTTTCTTT,CASSLGLANTEAFF
.,.,TRBV2,TRBJ1-6,TGTGCCAGCAGTGAATTAAGTCAGGGGATGTCACCCCTCCACTTT,CASSELSQGMSPLHF
.,.,TRBV28,TRBJ1-4,TGTGCCAGCAGTTTATCGGGTATTGCACTGGGTAATGAAAAACTGTTTTTT,CASSLSGIALGNEKLFF
.,.,TRBV7-9,TRBJ1-2,TGTGCCAGCAGCTTGGGTCATGGCAGAAAAGCGGCTGGCTACACCTTC,CASSLGHGRKAAGYTF
.,.,TRBV4-2,TRBJ1-4,TGTGCCAGCAGCCAAGAGGGGATCGGTGGCAGGGAAAGCGAAAAACTGTTTTTT,CASSQEGIGGRESEKLFF
few,TRBD2,TRBV6-6,TRBJ2-3,TGTGCCAGCAGTCCCCGTCCTAGCGGGGTCGGCACAGATACGCAGTATTTT,CASSPRPSGVGTDTQYF
.,TRBD1,TRBV11-2,TRBJ1-1,TGTGCCAGCAGCGCCGTTTATGGACAGGGGTTCATGAACACTGAAGCTTTCTTT,CASSAVYGQGFMNTEAFF
once,.,TRBV4-1,TRBJ1-1,TGCGCCAGCAGCCAGGCAGTAAACACTGAAGCTTTCTTT,CASSQAVNTEAFF
once,.,TRBV5-1,TRBJ2-1,TGCGCCAGCAGCTTGGGGGGGACTTCCTACAATGAGCAGTTCTTC,CASSLGGTSYNEQFF
.,TRBD2,TRBV4-2,TRBJ2-1,TGTGCCAGCAGCCAAGATGAAGGGACTAGGGGCTACAATGAGCAGTTCTTC,CASSQDEGTRGYNEQFF
.,.,TRBV3-1/TRBV3-2,TRBJ1-1,TGTGCCAGCAGCCCTCTACAGGGCACTGAAGCTTTCTTT,CASSPLQGTEAFF
.,.,TRBV5-8,TRBJ1-5,TGTGCCAGCAGCCTCAATCAGCCCCAGCATTTT,CASSLNQPQHF
.,TRBD1,TRBV6-5,TRBJ1-5,TGTGCCAGCAGTACAATACAGGGGGCTGAGCCCCAGCATTTT,CASSTIQGAEPQHF
.,TRBD1,TRBV5-6,TRBJ2-7,TGTGCCAGCAGCATGGGACAGGACTACGAGCAGTACTTC,CASSMGQDYEQYF
.,.,TRBV29-1,TRBJ1-2,TGCAGCGTTACCGGGACAACTAATGGCTACACCTTC,CSVTGTTNGYTF
once,.,TRBV29-1,TRBJ1-2,TGCAGCGTTGAAGCGCGTAGGCAGGGGTACGATGGCTACACCTTC,CSVEARRQGYDGYTF
.,TRBD2,TRBV5-1,TRBJ2-3,TGCGCCAGCAGCGCCGGGACTAGGGCAGATACGCAGTATTTT,CASSAGTRADTQYF